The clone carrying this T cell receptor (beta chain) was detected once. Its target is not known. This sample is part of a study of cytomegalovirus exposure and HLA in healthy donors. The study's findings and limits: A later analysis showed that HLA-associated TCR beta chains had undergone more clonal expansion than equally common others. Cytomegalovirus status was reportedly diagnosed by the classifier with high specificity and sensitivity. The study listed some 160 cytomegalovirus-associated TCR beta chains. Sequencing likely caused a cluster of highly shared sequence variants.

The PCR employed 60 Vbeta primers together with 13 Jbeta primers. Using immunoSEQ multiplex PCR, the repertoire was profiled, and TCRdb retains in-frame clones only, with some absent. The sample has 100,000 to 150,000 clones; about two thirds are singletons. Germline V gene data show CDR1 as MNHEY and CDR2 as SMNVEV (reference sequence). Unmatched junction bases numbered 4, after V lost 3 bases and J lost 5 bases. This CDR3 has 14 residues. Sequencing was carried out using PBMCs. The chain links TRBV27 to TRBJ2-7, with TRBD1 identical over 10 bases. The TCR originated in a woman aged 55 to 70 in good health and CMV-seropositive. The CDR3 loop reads CASSFSDRGNEQYF. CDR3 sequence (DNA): TGTGCCAGCAGTTTCTCGGACAGGGGGAACGAGCAGTACTTC.